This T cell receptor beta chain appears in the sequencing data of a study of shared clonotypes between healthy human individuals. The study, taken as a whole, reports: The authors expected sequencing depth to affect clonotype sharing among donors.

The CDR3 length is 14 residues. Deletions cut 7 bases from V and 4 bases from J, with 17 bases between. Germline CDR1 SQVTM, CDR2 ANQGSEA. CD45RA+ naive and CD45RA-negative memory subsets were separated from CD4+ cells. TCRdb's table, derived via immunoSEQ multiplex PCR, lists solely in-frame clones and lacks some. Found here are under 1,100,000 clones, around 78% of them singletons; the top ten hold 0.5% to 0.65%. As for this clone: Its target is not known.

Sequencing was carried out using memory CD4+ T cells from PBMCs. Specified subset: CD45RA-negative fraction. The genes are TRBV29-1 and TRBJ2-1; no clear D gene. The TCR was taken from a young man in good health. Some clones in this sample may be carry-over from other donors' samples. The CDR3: CSAARGAMYNEQFF. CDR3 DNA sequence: TGCAGCGCCGCCCGCGGCGCCATGTACAATGAGCAGTTCTTC.